The next 10 T cell receptor beta chains were all read from a single sample in a study of identical twins. TCRdb processed the 5' RACE reads anew with MiXCR; each CDR3 protein has one entry. This sample carries hundreds of thousands of distinct CDR3 sequences, approximately 7.3% of them seen once, and the ten largest clones take approximately 5.4%. These data also formed part of another study, on yellow fever vaccine responses in identical twins.

Sequencing was performed on CD8+ T cells sorted from blood. The source is a woman between 18 and 29 years old in good health.

The table lists this clonotype with many counts. The chain combines TRBV7-9 with TRBJ2-3, with D hard to call. This CDR3 has 14 residues. Germline assignment: CDR1 SEHNR and CDR2 FQNEAQ (reference sequence). The V and J ends lost 3 bases and 4 bases respectively, with 11 bases between them. CDR3 sequence (DNA): TGTGCCAGCAGCTTGTTGGTGGGCCCAGATACGCAGTATTTT. Encoded protein: CASSLLVGPDTQYF. Full variable domain (outside the CDR3, taken from reference TRBV7-9 and TRBJ2-3): DTGVSQNPRHKITKRGQNVTFRCDPISEHNRLYWYRQTLGQGPEFLTYFQNEAQLEKSRLLSDRFSAERPKGSFSTLEIQRTEQGDSAMYLCASSLLVGPDTQYFGPGTRLTVL.

This clonotype appeared many times. The CDR3: CASSGTEPQETQYF. In DNA form, the CDR3 reads TGTGCCAGCAGTGGGACTGAACCGCAAGAGACCCAGTACTTC. The J gene is TRBJ2-5, the V gene TRBV6-2 or TRBV6-3; tentatively, D is TRBD2 (6 bases). The CDR3 length is 14 residues. Germline loops: CDR1 MNHEY, CDR2 SVGEGT. Trimming cost V 5 bases and J 2 bases, with 12 bases left between them.

The chain links TRBV7-9 to TRBJ1-1; D not certain. CDR1 and CDR2 from the germline V gene are SEHNR and FQNEAQ (reference sequence). CDR3 length: 12 amino acids. V was clipped by 6 bases and J by 4 bases, with 9 bases between them. The CDR3 here is CASSNSRTEAFF. CDR3 DNA sequence: TGTGCCAGCAGTAATTCTCGCACTGAAGCTTTCTTT.

This clonotype was seen many times. This chain links TRBV12-3 or TRBV12-4 with TRBJ2-3; tentatively, D is TRBD2 (5 bases). V was trimmed by 5 bases and J by 0 bases, leaving 9 bases between them. CDR3 length equals 14 residues. For the CDR3, the DNA is TGTGCCAGCAGTCTGGGAGTTAGCACAGATACGCAGTATTTT. Residues: CASSLGVSTDTQYF.

The rearrangement links TRBV28 to TRBJ2-7; D might be TRBD1 (5 bases). The CDR3 is 16 residues long. Trimming took off 6 bases at V and 3 bases at J, with 21 bases between the two ends. From germline, CDR1 is MDHEN and CDR2 SYDVKM. The CDR3 here is CASSPLVWGDNYEQYF. As DNA, the CDR3 is TGTGCCAGCAGCCCCTTAGTCTGGGGCGACAACTACGAGCAGTACTTC.

This clonotype was recorded many times. This chain connects TRBV7-2 to TRBJ2-1, with 9 bases that match TRBD1. From germline, CDR1 is SGHTA and CDR2 FQGNSA. The CDR3 extends over 15 amino acids. Trimming cost V 5 bases and J 9 bases; bases outside gene matches: 11. The CDR3 coding sequence is TGTGCCAGCAGCACCGGGACAGGGAGGGTTGGTGAGCAGTTCTTC. It specifies CASSTGTGRVGEQFF.

This clonotype was seen ten or more times. This chain links TRBV28 with TRBJ1-1, with 8 bases matching TRBD1. Trimming cost V 8 bases and J 1 base; bases outside gene matches: 12. There are 16 residues in the CDR3. Germline CDR1 MDHEN, CDR2 SYDVKM. The CDR3 bases are TGTGCCAGCGGCCGGACAGGGCTAATCTCGAACACTGAAGCTTTCTTT. Its protein product is CASGRTGLISNTEAFF.

The genes are TRBV13 and TRBJ2-5, with 8 bases lining up with TRBD1. CDR3 length equals 13 residues. Germline V gene lookup returns CDR1 PRHDT and CDR2 FYEKMQ (reference sequence). V lost 5 bases and J lost 4; bases outside the gene matches: 3. CDR3: CASSGQGRETQYF. CDR3 DNA sequence: TGTGCCAGCAGCGGACAGGGCAGAGAGACCCAGTACTTC.

The chain couples TRBV7-2 to TRBJ2-7; tentative D call: TRBD1 (5 bases). Per the germline V gene, CDR1 is SGHTA and CDR2 is FQGNSA. CDR3 length: 13 amino acids. CDR3 in DNA: TGTGCCAGGAGCTTGGGGCTAGGGGACGAGCAGTACGTC. This gives the protein CARSLGLGDEQYV.

Concerning this clonotype itself: The junction and the germline gene differ at one end; a read error may be behind it. The V and J genes are TRBV5-6 and TRBJ2-5; possibly TRBD2 for D (5 bases). Germline values: CDR1 SGHDT, CDR2 YYEEEE. The CDR3 is 11 amino acids. In DNA, the CDR3 is TGTGCCAGCAATCAGAGGGCAGAACAACTCTTC. It specifies CASNQRAEQLF. Full variable domain (remainder filled in from reference TRBV5-6 and TRBJ2-5): DAGVTQSPTHLIKTRGQQVTLRCSPKSGHDTVSWYQQALGQGPQFIFQYYEEEERQRGNFPDRFSGHQFPNYSSELNVNALLLGDSALYLCASNQRAEQLFGPGTRLLVL.